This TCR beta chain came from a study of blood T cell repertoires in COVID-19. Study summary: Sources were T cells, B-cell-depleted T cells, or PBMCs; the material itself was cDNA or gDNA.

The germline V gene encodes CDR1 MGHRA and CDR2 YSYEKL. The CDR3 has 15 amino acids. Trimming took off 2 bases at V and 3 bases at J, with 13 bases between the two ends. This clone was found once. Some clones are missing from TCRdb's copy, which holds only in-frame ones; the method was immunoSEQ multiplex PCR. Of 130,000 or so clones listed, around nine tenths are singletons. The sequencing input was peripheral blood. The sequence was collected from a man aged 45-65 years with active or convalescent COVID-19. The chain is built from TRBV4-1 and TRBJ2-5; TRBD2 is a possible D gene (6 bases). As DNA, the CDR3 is TGCGCCAGCAGCCAACCGCGGCGGGGAAAAGAGACCCAGTACTTC. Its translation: CASSQPRRGKETQYF.